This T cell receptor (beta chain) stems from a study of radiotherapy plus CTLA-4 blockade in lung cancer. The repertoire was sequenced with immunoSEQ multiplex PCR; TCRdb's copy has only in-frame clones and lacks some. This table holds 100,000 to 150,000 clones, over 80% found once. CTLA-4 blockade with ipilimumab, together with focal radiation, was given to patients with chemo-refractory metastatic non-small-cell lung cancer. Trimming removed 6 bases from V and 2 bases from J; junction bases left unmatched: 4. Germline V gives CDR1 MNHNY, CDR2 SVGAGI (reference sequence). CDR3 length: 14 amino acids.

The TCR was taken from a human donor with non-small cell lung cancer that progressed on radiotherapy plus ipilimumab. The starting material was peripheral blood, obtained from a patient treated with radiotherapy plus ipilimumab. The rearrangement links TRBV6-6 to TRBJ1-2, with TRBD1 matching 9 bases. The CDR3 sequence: CASSTGGVNYGYTF. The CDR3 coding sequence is TGTGCCAGCAGCACAGGGGGCGTCAACTATGGCTACACCTTC.